Each of the 29 T cell receptor beta chains below was sequenced from the same sample in a study of CD8+CD57+ T cells in acquired aplastic anemia. Using genomic DNA as the template, TCR beta VDJ and CDR3 profiling was carried out. TCRdb redid the calling of the reads with MiXCR, one entry per CDR3 protein. The repertoire holds 300,000 or so distinct CDR3 sequences, with roughly three fifths as singletons. The sequencing sample was made of sorted CD4+, CD8+, or CD8+CD57+ T cells (not recorded which) from PBMCs. These receptors were taken from a human donor with severe aplastic anemia or a healthy control (not recorded which).

The chain has TRBV20-1 and TRBJ2-5, with D possibly being TRBD1 (6 bases). The germline CDR1 and CDR2 sequences are DFQATT and SNEGSKA (reference sequence). The CDR3 length is 13 residues. V lost 4 bases to trimming and J lost 1 base, with 10 bases between them. CDR3 nucleotide sequence: TGCAGTGCTATCACGACAGGCCAAGAGACCCAGTACTTC. Encoded protein: CSAITTGQETQYF.

Only one count was recorded for this clonotype. This chain connects TRBV25-1 to TRBJ2-5, with 8 nucleotides matching TRBD1. Germline lookup yields CDR1 MGHDK and CDR2 SYGVNS. The CDR3 runs 14 residues. The CDR3 DNA is TGTGCTAGAGCAGACAGGGGCGGCCAAGAGACCCAGTACTTC. Its protein is CARADRGGQETQYF.

J is TRBJ2-7 and V is TRBV2; a weak D match, TRBD1 (7 bases). The CDR3 sequence is 14 residues long. Deletions cut 6 bases from V and 6 bases from J, with 18 bases between. Germline CDR1 SNHLY, CDR2 FYNNEI. The CDR3 DNA is TGTGCCAGCAGGGGGGGCACCCAGGGGGTCGAGCAGTACTTC. Translating it yields CASRGGTQGVEQYF. The entire variable domain, with the rest obtained from reference TRBV2 and TRBJ2-7, is as follows: EPEVTQTPSHQVTQMGQEVILRCVPISNHLYFYWYRQILGQKVEFLVSFYNNEISEKSEIFDDQFSVERPDGSNFTLKIRSTKLEDSAMYFCASRGGTQGVEQYFGPGTRLTVT.

This clonotype has just a few counts. The chain links TRBV27 to TRBJ2-3; 8 positions agree with TRBD2. Germline V lookup: CDR1 MNHEY, CDR2 SMNVEV (reference sequence). The V gene end was trimmed by 4 bases and the J gene end by 0 bases; junction bases not matched to a gene: 12. The CDR3 is 18 amino acids. The CDR3 here is CASSSPTGGEQSTDTQYF. DNA for the CDR3: TGTGCCAGCAGTTCCCCTACGGGGGGGGAACAAAGCACAGATACGCAGTATTTT.

The V and J genes are TRBV5-1 and TRBJ2-7; a possible D gene is TRBD1 (6 bases). From germline, CDR1 is SGHRS and CDR2 YFSETQ. Trimming removed 5 bases at V and 0 bases at J, with 6 bases between. The CDR3 is 12 residues long. This CDR3 is CASRDSSYEQYF. DNA of the CDR3: TGCGCCAGCAGGGACAGCTCCTACGAGCAGTACTTC.

The chain joins TRBV12-3 or TRBV12-4 to TRBJ1-1; no clear D gene. The CDR3 is made up of 14 amino acids. Trimming removed 6 bases at V and 0 bases at J, with 11 bases between. CDR3: CASSPDEVNTEAFF. The CDR3 nucleotides read TGTGCCAGCAGCCCGGACGAGGTGAACACTGAAGCTTTCTTT.

This clonotype was found many times. This chain joins TRBV18 and TRBJ1-6; D remains ambiguous. The CDR3 spans 14 residues. The V end lost 2 bases, the J end lost 7 bases, and 9 bases lay between the germline ends. CDR1 and CDR2 from the germline V gene are KGHSH and LQKENI. The CDR3 protein is CASSPSGGNSPLHF. The CDR3 bases are TGTGCCAGCTCACCATCCGGAGGAAATTCACCCCTCCACTTT.

V gene TRBV7-3 combines with J gene TRBJ2-2; D is unresolved. CDR1 and CDR2 from the germline V gene are SGHTA and FQGTGA. The CDR3 runs 11 residues. V lost 5 bases and J 7 bases, leaving 5 bases between the germline ends. Written as DNA, the CDR3 is TGTGCCAGCAGCCGTAGCGGGGAGCTGTTTTTT. Its protein is CASSRSGELFF.

This clonotype showed up just once. The CDR3 bases are TGCAGTGCTAGACCAGTGAAGGGAAACACTGAGCAGTTCTTC. This gives the protein CSARPVKGNTEQFF. The chain recombines TRBV20-1 with TRBJ2-1; D unclear. Germline values: CDR1 DFQATT, CDR2 SNEGSKA (reference sequence). The CDR3 contains 14 residues. The ends were cut back, 2 bases at V and 9 bases at J, with 17 bases in the middle.

This clonotype was picked up one time. The chain is built from TRBV19 and TRBJ1-3; 7 bases are shared with TRBD1. The CDR3 sequence is 14 residues long. With V trimmed by 6 bases and J by 4 bases, 6 bases remained unmatched. Germline CDR1 reads LNHDA; CDR2 reads SQIVND (reference sequence). The CDR3 protein is CASSPTGLGNTIYF. The DNA for the CDR3 is TGTGCCAGTAGCCCGACAGGGCTAGGAAACACCATATATTTT.

The V call is TRBV19, the J call TRBJ1-1; D gene uncertain. This CDR3 comprises 13 residues. CDR1 and CDR2 (germline): LNHDA, SQIVND (reference sequence). Trimming took 6 bases from V and 7 from J, leaving 15 bases between them. CDR3 sequence (DNA): TGTGCCAGTAGGAGAAAGGGAGCTAATGAAGCTTTCTTT. It is translated as CASRRKGANEAFF.

This chain connects TRBV7-9 to TRBJ1-2; unclear D gene. CDR1 and CDR2 (germline): SEHNR, FQNEAQ (reference sequence). The V end lost 8 bases, the J end lost 6 bases, and 7 bases lay between the germline ends. The CDR3 has 10 residues. The CDR3 DNA follows: TGTGCCAGCGACCGTGATGGCTACACCTTC. Its translation is CASDRDGYTF.

V and J are TRBV2 and TRBJ2-5; D gene unclear. The V end was cut by 7 bases, the J end by 7 bases, with 10 bases between. CDR1 SNHLY and CDR2 FYNNEI come from the germline V gene. This CDR3 is 11 amino acids long. The CDR3, as DNA: TGTGCCAGCACCATGTACGTGACCCAGTACTTC. This codes for CASTMYVTQYF.

The CDR3 bases are TGTGCCAGCAGTTCGCCTGTCCAAGAGACCCAGTACTTC. Its protein is CASSSPVQETQYF. V usage is TRBV7-6 and J usage is TRBJ2-5; D not certain. Germline V gives CDR1 SGHVS, CDR2 FNYEAQ. The V end was cut by 6 bases, the J end by 1 base, with 9 bases between. The CDR3 is 13 residues long.

As to this clonotype: Sequence at one end of the junction differs from germline and may be a read error. This rearrangement joins TRBV7-9 to TRBJ2-5, with D possibly being TRBD1 (5 bases). The CDR3 extends over 14 amino acids. CDR1 is SEHNR, CDR2 FQNEAQ, per germline (reference sequence). The CDR3 DNA is TGCGCCAGCAGCTTGCGACAGCCTTTGGAGACCCAGTACTTC. Its translation: CASSLRQPLETQYF.

The chain joins TRBV15 to TRBJ1-2, with 10 nucleotides matching TRBD1. In germline, CDR1 is LNHNV, CDR2 YYDKDF (reference sequence). The trim removed 0 bases at V and 0 bases at J, leaving 4 bases unmatched. This CDR3 region has 17 residues. In DNA form, the CDR3 reads TGTGCCACCAGCAGAGATGGACAGGGGGGGGCTAACTATGGCTACACCTTC. Translated: CATSRDGQGGANYGYTF.

The chain joins TRBV24-1 to TRBJ1-6; 10 bases fit TRBD1. V was clipped by 7 bases and J by 10 bases; unmatched bases: 6. The CDR3 extends over 14 amino acids. Germline V gene sequence: CDR1 KGHDR, CDR2 SFDVKD. The CDR3 sequence: CATRGTGEMSPLHF. The CDR3 DNA sequence: TGTGCCACCAGGGGGACAGGGGAGATGTCACCCCTCCACTTT.

This clonotype was counted at least ten times. The V call is TRBV6-5, the J call TRBJ1-2; a possible D gene is TRBD1 (5 bases). Trimming shortened V by 2 bases and J by 2 bases, and 15 bases separated the two germline ends. Per germline, CDR1 MNHEY and CDR2 SVGAGI. The length of the CDR3 is 16 residues. For the CDR3, the DNA is TGTGCCAGCAGTTACGAGGGAATGAGGGGAAACTATGGCTACACCTTC. It is translated as CASSYEGMRGNYGYTF.

The sample holds many counts of this clonotype. The chain combines TRBV5-1 with TRBJ2-3, with D perhaps TRBD2 (6 bases). This CDR3 is 13 amino acids long. CDR1 SGHRS and CDR2 YFSETQ come from the germline V gene. V lost 2 bases and J lost 6, with 10 bases in between. CDR3 residues: CASSLSGLDTQYF. The CDR3, as DNA: TGCGCCAGCAGCTTAAGCGGGTTGGATACGCAGTATTTT.

The sample holds many counts of this clonotype. V usage is TRBV5-1 and J usage is TRBJ2-5, with 9 bases fitting TRBD1. Unmatched junction bases numbered 6, after V lost 4 bases and J lost 5 bases. CDR1 is SGHRS and CDR2 is YFSETQ in the germline V gene. The CDR3 has 14 residues. The CDR3 coding sequence is TGCGCCAGCAGCATACAGGGGGCTGTGGAGACCCAGTACTTC. Residues: CASSIQGAVETQYF.

This clonotype is a singleton in its sample. The chain is built from TRBV20-1 and TRBJ2-1; 12 bases agree with TRBD1. This CDR3 contains 16 residues. Germline V lookup: CDR1 DFQATT, CDR2 SNEGSKA (reference sequence). V trimming: 3 bases; J trimming: 2 bases; junction bases outside the gene matches: 5. The CDR3 loop reads CSARPGQGATYNEQFF. CDR3 nucleotide sequence: TGCAGTGCTAGGCCGGGACAGGGGGCGACCTACAATGAGCAGTTCTTC.

In this sample, this clonotype turned up a few times. The chain links TRBV7-8 to TRBJ2-5, with 9 bases aligning to TRBD1. Germline V CDR1 and CDR2: SGHVS, FQNEAQ. The CDR3 is made up of 16 amino acids. V shed 2 bases, J shed 5 bases, and the junction held 9 bases outside the gene matches. CDR3 nucleotides: TGTGCCAGCAGCTTACGCCCATTTGACAGGGGGGAGACCCAGTACTTC. Its protein product is CASSLRPFDRGETQYF.

The chain recombines TRBV2 with TRBJ2-5, with D possibly being TRBD1 or TRBD2 (6 bases each). The better agreement between TRBJ2-7 and the DNA end casts doubt on the J call. CDR1 SNHLY and CDR2 FYNNEI come from the germline V gene. The CDR3 extends over 17 amino acids. CDR3 region: CASSYHSSDKGVYEQYF. DNA for the CDR3: TGTGCCAGCAGTTACCACTCTAGCGACAAGGGGGTCTACGAGCAGTACTTC.

V usage is TRBV5-1 and J usage is TRBJ2-7; D gene ambiguous. Trimming pared 4 bases from V and 3 bases from J, leaving 11 bases between. Germline CDR1 is SGHRS and CDR2 is YFSETQ. The CDR3 is made up of 13 amino acids. This CDR3 reads CASSQEPRYEQYF. The DNA of the CDR3 is TGCGCCAGCAGCCAAGAGCCCCGCTACGAGCAGTACTTC.

This clonotype was observed a single time. V gene TRBV20-1 combines with J gene TRBJ2-5; 7 bases match TRBD1. Germline-derived CDR1 and CDR2 are DFQATT and SNEGSKA (reference sequence). The CDR3 has 14 residues. V dropped 5 bases and J dropped 4; count of bases not matched to a gene: 10. The CDR3 coding sequence is TGCAGTGCTCGCGTAGGGGGCGGGTTAGAGACCCAGTACTTC. Amino acid sequence: CSARVGGGLETQYF.

This clonotype has just one count. A read error may explain this, as a much larger clone is one base away. The chain has TRBV15 and TRBJ2-1, with D hard to call. Germline V gives CDR1 LNHNV, CDR2 YYDKDF (reference sequence). V lost 0 bases, J lost 6 bases, and 9 bases lay in between. This CDR3 is built from 14 residues. DNA of the CDR3: TGTGCCACCAGCAGAGATCAGTGGGGCAATGAGCAGTTCTTC. Protein: CATSRDQWGNEQFF.

This clonotype was observed at least ten times. The rearrangement joins TRBV25-1 to TRBJ1-3; 8 nucleotides match TRBD1. The germline V gene encodes CDR1 MGHDK and CDR2 SYGVNS. This CDR3 has 14 residues. V trimming: 6 bases; J trimming: 4 bases; junction bases outside the gene matches: 5. The CDR3 reads CASRPTGAGNTIYF. As DNA, the CDR3 is TGTGCCAGCAGGCCGACAGGGGCAGGAAACACCATATATTTT.

The genes are TRBV10-3 and TRBJ1-5, with D maybe TRBD1 (6 bases). This CDR3 region has 13 residues. V dropped 11 bases and J dropped 4 bases, with 15 bases sitting between them. Germline values: CDR1 ENHRY, CDR2 SYGVKD. CDR3 sequence reads: CAAGEGGNQPQHF. CDR3 DNA: TGTGCCGCTGGAGAGGGGGGTAATCAGCCCCAGCATTTT.

On this clonotype itself: A read error may explain this, as a much larger clone is one base away. The chain joins TRBV6-6 to TRBJ1-5, with a weak D call TRBD1 (5 bases). V was cut by 2 bases and J by 7 bases, with 12 bases left in between. This CDR3 comprises 14 residues. Germline CDR1 reads MNHNY; CDR2 reads SVGAGI (reference sequence). The CDR3, as DNA: TGTGCCAGCAGTTACGGGGCAGGGCGGCAGCCCCAGCATTTT. It is translated as CASSYGAGRQPQHF.